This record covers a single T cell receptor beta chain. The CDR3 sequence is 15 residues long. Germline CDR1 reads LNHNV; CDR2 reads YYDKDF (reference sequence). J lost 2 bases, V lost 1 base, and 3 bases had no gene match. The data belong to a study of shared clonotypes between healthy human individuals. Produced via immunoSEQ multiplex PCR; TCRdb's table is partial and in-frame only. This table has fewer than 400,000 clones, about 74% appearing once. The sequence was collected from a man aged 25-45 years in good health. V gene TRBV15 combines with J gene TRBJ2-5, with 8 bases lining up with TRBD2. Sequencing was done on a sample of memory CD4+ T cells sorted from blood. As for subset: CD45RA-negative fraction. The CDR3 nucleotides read TGTGCCACCAGCAGAGCTAGCGGGCTTCAAGAGACCCAGTACTTC. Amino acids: CATSRASGLQETQYF.